The next 29 T cell receptor beta chains were all read from a single sample in a study of blood T cell repertoires in COVID-19. Clones were sequenced by immunoSEQ multiplex PCR, and TCRdb holds only the in-frame ones, with some missing. This table holds just over 150,000 clones, about 85% found once. The specimen sequenced was peripheral blood. The receptors derive from a human donor with acute or convalescent COVID-19. The donor label of this sample is uncertain.

The rearrangement joins TRBV10-1 to TRBJ2-7; TRBD2 agrees at 10 bases. The V and J ends lost 3 bases and 3 bases, in that order; junction bases with no gene match: 2. Germline lookup yields CDR1 WNHNN and CDR2 SYGVQD (reference sequence). The CDR3 runs 14 residues. The CDR3 DNA follows: TGCGCCAGCAGTGATCGACTAGCGGGCTACGAGCAGTACTTC. This gives the protein CASSDRLAGYEQYF.

V is TRBV3-1 (or the pseudogene TRBV3-2) and J is TRBJ1-6; 7 bases map to TRBD1. In germline, CDR1 is LGHDT, CDR2 YNNKEL (reference sequence). The J segment lost 10 bases and the V segment lost 4 bases, leaving 7 bases of the junction unmatched. The CDR3 runs 14 residues. CDR3 sequence reads: CASSPPGGRSPLHF. CDR3 nucleotide sequence: TGTGCCAGCAGCCCGCCAGGGGGTCGATCACCCCTCCACTTT.

This rearrangement joins TRBV6-2 or TRBV6-3 to TRBJ2-7, with D possibly TRBD2 on 5 matching bases. Trimming removed 1 base from V and 7 bases from J, with 14 bases in between. Germline-derived CDR1 and CDR2 are MNHEY and SVGEGT. The CDR3 contains 14 residues. This CDR3 is CASSYLDLSGEQYF. CDR3 bases: TGTGCCAGCAGTTACTTGGACCTTTCGGGAGAGCAGTACTTC.

This chain uses TRBV28 with TRBJ1-2; D possibly corresponds to TRBD1 (5 bases). The germline V and J ends were trimmed by 11 bases and 3 bases, with 10 bases remaining between them. CDR3 size: 11 residues. Germline V CDR1 and CDR2: MDHEN, SYDVKM. DNA of the CDR3: TGTGCCGCCGGGGGATACTATGGCTACACCTTC. Translated, it gives CAAGGYYGYTF.

The gene calls are TRBV5-1 and TRBJ2-1; D gene unclear. The germline V gene has CDR1 SGHRS and CDR2 YFSETQ. The CDR3 sequence is 14 residues long. Trimming took 3 bases from V and 8 from J, leaving 15 bases between them. This CDR3 reads CASSSQDPTHEQFF. Written as DNA, the CDR3 is TGCGCCAGCAGCTCGCAGGATCCAACCCATGAGCAGTTCTTC.

The chain employs TRBV5-4 and TRBJ1-1; 9 nucleotides align to TRBD1. The germline V gene encodes CDR1 SGHNT and CDR2 YYREEE (reference sequence). The CDR3 contains 18 residues. J was trimmed by 1 base and V by 2 bases; bases with no gene match: 12. This CDR3 is CASSLGYQQGARNTEAFF. In nucleotides, the CDR3 is TGTGCCAGCAGCTTAGGTTACCAACAGGGGGCACGGAACACTGAAGCTTTCTTT.

The chain has TRBV10-2 and TRBJ2-4; a weak D match, TRBD1 (5 bases). This CDR3 contains 16 residues. With 3 bases removed from V and 0 bases from J, the gap between germline ends came to 12 bases. Germline V lookup: CDR1 WSHSY, CDR2 SAAADI. This chain's CDR3 is CASSDAGQLAKNIQYF. The CDR3 coding sequence is TGCGCCAGCAGTGATGCAGGACAACTAGCCAAAAACATTCAGTACTTC.

J is TRBJ2-1 and V is TRBV9, with D perhaps matching TRBD1 (5 bases). Germline-derived CDR1 and CDR2 are SGDLS and YYNGEE. V lost 2 bases and J 7 bases, leaving 10 bases between the germline ends. This CDR3 contains 13 residues. The CDR3 is CASSVGRVNEQFF. The DNA of the CDR3 is TGTGCCAGCAGCGTCGGCAGGGTTAATGAGCAGTTCTTC.

J is TRBJ1-1 and V is TRBV5-1; 9 bases map to TRBD1. There are 14 residues in the CDR3. Germline lookup yields CDR1 SGHRS and CDR2 YFSETQ. V was clipped by 7 bases and J by 0 bases; unmatched bases: 4. CDR3 region: CASGTGTMNTEAFF. The CDR3 region has the DNA TGCGCCAGCGGGACAGGGACCATGAACACTGAAGCTTTCTTT.

Only a few counts were recorded for this clone. The genes are TRBV6-2 or TRBV6-3 and TRBJ2-7; TRBD2 is a possible D gene (6 bases). Germline CDR1 reads MNHEY; CDR2 reads SVGEGT. V shed 0 bases and J shed 2 bases, with 8 bases lying between them. The CDR3 covers 14 residues. The DNA for the CDR3 is TGTGCCAGCAGTTACTCCAGCGGGCCCTACGAGCAGTACTTC. Protein sequence: CASSYSSGPYEQYF.

The chain has TRBV9 and TRBJ1-2; D may be TRBD1 (6 bases). The CDR3 covers 13 residues. Germline values: CDR1 SGDLS, CDR2 YYNGEE. The V gene lost 4 bases and the J gene lost 2 bases, with 9 bases spanning the gap. The CDR3 region has the DNA TGTGCCAGCAGCCGGACAGAAAACTATGGCTACACCTTC. This gives the protein CASSRTENYGYTF. The variable domain in full, completed from reference TRBV9 and TRBJ1-2, reads DSGVTQTPKHLITATGQRVTLRCSPRSGDLSVYWYQQSLDQGLQFLIQYYNGEERAKGNILERFSAQQFPDLHSELNLSSLELGDSALYFCASSRTENYGYTFGSGTRLTVV.

The chain recombines TRBV5-1 with TRBJ1-2, with D tentatively TRBD1 (5 bases). In germline, CDR1 is SGHRS, CDR2 YFSETQ. This CDR3 has 14 residues. The V gene lost 0 bases and the J gene lost 5 bases, with 11 bases spanning the gap. CDR3 residues: CASSLATSGYGYTF. CDR3 bases: TGCGCCAGCAGCTTGGCCACGTCAGGGTATGGCTACACCTTC. Looking up the rest from reference TRBV5-1 and TRBJ1-2 gives the full variable domain: KAGVTQTPRYLIKTRGQQVTLSCSPISGHRSVSWYQQTPGQGLQFLFEYFSETQRNKGNFPGRFSGRQFSNSRSEMNVSTLELGDSALYLCASSLATSGYGYTFGSGTRLTVV.

V usage is TRBV27 and J usage is TRBJ2-1, with TRBD2 matching 14 bases. The CDR3 is 16 amino acids. Per germline, CDR1 MNHEY and CDR2 SMNVEV (reference sequence). Unmatched junction bases numbered 6, after V lost 2 bases and J lost 9 bases. The CDR3 sequence is CASSLRLAGGPSEQFF. CDR3 bases: TGTGCCAGCAGTTTAAGACTAGCGGGGGGGCCAAGTGAGCAGTTCTTC.

This clone was detected only a few times. V usage is TRBV19 and J usage is TRBJ1-1; TRBD1 might be the D (5 bases). The CDR3 has 14 residues. The germline CDR1 and CDR2 sequences are LNHDA and SQIVND (reference sequence). The V gene lost 3 bases and the J gene lost 8 bases, with 16 bases spanning the gap. The CDR3 DNA is TGTGCCAGTAGTATGGGTGACAGAGAACGGGAAGCTTTCTTT. This gives the protein CASSMGDREREAFF.

This chain uses TRBV4-1 with TRBJ1-1; D might be TRBD1 (5 bases). CDR3 length: 14 amino acids. The V end was cut by 4 bases, the J end by 1 base, with 10 bases between. CDR1 and CDR2 (germline): MGHRA, YSYEKL. The CDR3: CASSRIDRNTEAFF. CDR3 DNA sequence: TGCGCCAGCAGCCGAATTGACAGGAACACTGAAGCTTTCTTT.

The rearrangement joins TRBV4-1 to TRBJ1-4, with D uncertain. Germline V gene data show CDR1 as MGHRA and CDR2 as YSYEKL. The V end was cut by 0 bases, the J end by 3 bases, with 14 bases between. CDR3 length: 17 residues. The CDR3 region is CASSQDSGLPANEKLFF. The CDR3 DNA follows: TGCGCCAGCAGCCAAGATTCCGGTCTACCCGCTAATGAAAAACTGTTTTTT.

The chain is built from TRBV6-6 and TRBJ1-3, with 7 bases matching TRBD1. With 4 bases clipped from V and 0 bases from J, the junction kept 6 bases outside the gene matches. CDR3 length equals 16 residues. CDR1 is MNHNY, CDR2 SVGAGI, per germline (reference sequence). This CDR3 reads CASSFRGSFSGNTIYF. CDR3 bases: TGTGCCAGCAGTTTCAGGGGGTCCTTCTCTGGAAACACCATATATTTT.

The chain recombines TRBV5-1 with TRBJ2-7; TRBD1 might be the D (6 bases). Germline-derived CDR1 and CDR2 are SGHRS and YFSETQ. The CDR3 has 15 residues. V lost 0 bases and J lost 4, with 14 bases in between. The CDR3 DNA reads as TGCGCCAGCAGCTTGGACCCCGGACAGAGTTACGAGCAGTACTTC. Protein sequence: CASSLDPGQSYEQYF.

This chain uses TRBV10-3 with TRBJ2-5; tentative D call: TRBD2 (6 bases). CDR1 and CDR2 (germline): ENHRY, SYGVKD. The CDR3 length is 12 residues. V gave up 11 bases and J gave up 0 bases, with 10 bases separating them. The CDR3 loop is CASRGYQETQYF. CDR3 sequence (DNA): TGTGCCTCCCGGGGGTACCAAGAGACCCAGTACTTC.

The CDR3 spells CSARGGVPNTGELFF. The CDR3 DNA follows: TGCAGCGCCAGAGGAGGGGTTCCGAACACCGGGGAGCTGTTTTTT. This chain links TRBV29-1 with TRBJ2-2; tentative D call: TRBD2 (6 bases). CDR1 is SQVTM and CDR2 is ANQGSEA in the germline V gene. Trimming removed 7 bases at V and 0 bases at J, with 15 bases between. The CDR3 sequence is 15 residues long.

This rearrangement joins TRBV15 to TRBJ1-6, with 7 bases identical to TRBD1. This CDR3 region has 15 residues. The germline CDR1 and CDR2 sequences are LNHNV and YYDKDF (reference sequence). The trim removed 6 bases at V and 10 bases at J, leaving 12 bases unmatched. The CDR3 DNA is TGTGCCACCAGGCCAAGCAGGGGGATTGCGTCACCCCTCCACTTT. This translates into CATRPSRGIASPLHF.

The chain couples TRBV6-5 to TRBJ2-5; TRBD2 aligns across 8 bases. The CDR3 totals 15 residues. The V gene's germline CDR1 is MNHEY and CDR2 SVGAGI. The J segment lost 2 bases and the V segment lost 7 bases, leaving 9 bases of the junction unmatched. In nucleotides, the CDR3 is TGTGCCAGCAACGTCGGGGGGGGGAGACAAGAGACCCAGTACTTC. The encoded protein is CASNVGGGRQETQYF.

CDR3 sequence (DNA): TGTGCCAGCAGCTTACGTCCAGGGTCAGCACCCCTCCACTTT. Translating it yields CASSLRPGSAPLHF. The chain couples TRBV7-3 to TRBJ1-6, with D maybe TRBD1 (5 bases). The length of the CDR3 is 14 residues. V was clipped by 2 bases and J by 11 bases, with 13 bases between them. The V gene's germline CDR1 is SGHTA and CDR2 FQGTGA.

This clone was observed a few times. V gene TRBV23-1 combines with J gene TRBJ1-2; 7 bases are a match to TRBD1. TRBV23-1 is sorted into the ORF group, with uncertain function. There are 16 residues in the CDR3. The V segment lost 4 bases and the J segment 2 bases; nucleotides outside the gene matches: 10. CDR3: CASSLGTEKGNYGYTF. The DNA for the CDR3 is TGCGCCAGCAGTCTCGGGACAGAAAAAGGCAACTATGGCTACACCTTC.

The rearrangement uses TRBV7-2 and TRBJ1-5, with unresolved D. Germline V gives CDR1 SGHTA, CDR2 FQGNSA. Trimming shortened V by 4 bases and J by 0 bases, and 10 bases separated the two germline ends. This CDR3 is built from 15 residues. The CDR3 sequence is CASSSGGYSNQPQHF. CDR3 nucleotide sequence: TGTGCCAGCAGCTCAGGAGGTTATAGCAATCAGCCCCAGCATTTT.

The V call is TRBV7-2, the J call TRBJ2-1, with TRBD1 matching over 7 bases. The CDR3 runs 13 residues. Germline lookup yields CDR1 SGHTA and CDR2 FQGNSA. V lost 5 bases to trimming and J lost 6 bases; unmatched junction nucleotides: 4. The CDR3, as DNA: TGTGCCAGCAGCAGGGGGCCCGCCAATGAGCAGTTCTTC. Residues: CASSRGPANEQFF.

V is TRBV18 and J is TRBJ2-5; no clear D. The germline CDR1 and CDR2 sequences are KGHSH and LQKENI. V gave up 3 bases and J gave up 0 bases, with 5 bases separating them. CDR3 length: 13 residues. CDR3 nucleotides: TGTGCCAGCTCACCCCAGTACCAAGAGACCCAGTACTTC. Translating gives CASSPQYQETQYF.

The chain couples TRBV3-1 (or the pseudogene TRBV3-2) to TRBJ2-7; 10 bases are shared with TRBD2. The CDR3 contains 16 residues. J gave up 5 bases and V 3 bases, and 10 bases lay outside the gene matches. Germline V gene data show CDR1 as LGHDT and CDR2 as YNNKEL (reference sequence). The CDR3 is CASSQNLGTSAHEQYF. CDR3 bases: TGTGCCAGCAGCCAGAATCTAGGGACTAGCGCACACGAGCAGTACTTC.

The count of this clone is one. The CDR3 reads CASSISPSNYGYTF. The CDR3 DNA reads TGTGCCAGTAGTATTTCTCCTTCTAACTATGGCTACACCTTC. V gene TRBV19 combines with J gene TRBJ1-2; D is uncertain. Trimming removed 3 bases at V and 0 bases at J, with 8 bases between. This CDR3 has 14 residues. Looked up from germline, CDR1 is LNHDA and CDR2 is SQIVND (reference sequence). Combining the CDR3 with reference TRBV19 and TRBJ1-2 gives the whole variable domain DGGITQSPKYLFRKEGQNVTLSCEQNLNHDAMYWYRQDPGQGLRLIYYSQIVNDFQKGDIAEGYSVSREKKESFPLTVTSAQKNPTAFYLCASSISPSNYGYTFGSGTRLTVV.